The TCR beta chain described here comes from a study of blood T cells in healthy people across ages. Study-wide results and limits: The fall in TCR beta diversity per million T cells was roughly linear with age.

The CDR3 is 13 residues long. CDR1 and CDR2 (germline): SGHAT, FQDESV (reference sequence). V was trimmed by 0 bases and J by 4 bases, leaving 3 bases between them. This clonotype was observed a handful of times. The antigen remains undetermined. Primed by a sample-barcoded 5' primer and a J-beta primer mix, a second PCR proceeded for 7 to 11 cycles. Each of the cDNA molecules was tagged by a template-switch adaptor with 12 random nucleotides. Via MiXCR, TCRdb re-called the 5' RACE reads, giving one row per CDR3 protein. This table holds over a million distinct CDR3 sequences, 40% to 50% found once. The chain recombines TRBV11-1 with TRBJ2-2; D call uncertain. This TCR came from a woman aged 60-75 years in good health. Source material: blood. The CDR3 DNA sequence: TGTGCCAGCAGCTTAGCACCCACCGGGGAGCTGTTTTTT. Protein: CASSLAPTGELFF.